Sequencing of this T cell receptor beta chain was carried out in a study of T cell repertoires in cytomegalovirus infection. At the level of the study: The public TCR beta signatures pointed to both CMV infection and matching HLA type.

In TCRdb, the reads were re-called with MiXCR into one record per CDR3 protein. The data show around 100,000 distinct CDR3 sequences, with around 9.1% seen just once and roughly 31% held by the top ten. Study results and caveats: Cumulative frequency of public TCR beta families picked out carriers of CMV plus the relevant HLA. There were HLA-C-restricted CMV-specific TCR beta clonotypes dominating the ex vivo response.

This clonotype was picked up a small number of times. Antigen specificity is unknown. This clonotype was obtained from a human donor in good health (CMV status not recorded). Some clones in this sample may be carry-over from other donors' samples. Source material: PBMCs, sequenced either directly or after in vitro stimulation (not recorded which).

The CDR3 coding sequence is TGTGCCAGCAGCGTCATGGGACAGACGAACACCGGGGAGCTGTTTTTT. This codes for CASSVMGQTNTGELFF. This rearrangement joins TRBV11-3 to TRBJ2-2, with TRBD1 matching over 7 bases. With 5 bases clipped from V and 0 bases from J, the junction kept 6 bases outside the gene matches. CDR3 length equals 16 residues. CDR1 and CDR2 from the germline V gene are SGHNT and YENEEA.